The present T cell receptor (beta chain) was sequenced within a study of blood T cell repertoires in COVID-19 (dated by TCRdb to about 2020). Regarding the research as a whole: Samples covering the acute and convalescent phases of COVID-19 were provided by collaborators in the United States, Italy and Spain. The prospective study material was composed of cDNA or gDNA derived from T cells, B-cell-depleted T cells, or PBMCs. The dataset comprised deeply sampled blood TCRbeta repertoires from subjects exposed to, actively infected with, or recovered from COVID-19. The repertoires were made available in a free public database intended to serve as a resource for research on the immune response to SARS-CoV-2. The samples were drawn from the first 160 participants of the ongoing ImmuneRACE study and from about 1,200 subjects provided by 6 global collaborators. Sample metadata almost always included a de-identified subject ID, COVID-19 status, age in years and sex. Where available, HLA class I and class II types were taken from metadata supplied by the sample provider and were not determined by assay-based typing.

The CDR3 covers 15 residues, taking in both the cysteine and the phenylalanine. Kept here is only the CDR3 DNA, which spans 45 bases and is read in frame from base 1. The germline V gene yields SGHAT for CDR1 and FQNNGV for CDR2. Trimming takes 0 bases from V and 1 base from J, and the germline ends sit 9 bases apart. To note about this clone: Its antigen is still unknown. Base-call qualities are not available, and no considerably larger clone is one nucleotide away.

What the work shows at the level of the full study, not this receptor alone: Clinical and demographic metadata were provided uncurated, with the amount varying by source and participant.

Participants in the prospective study were enrolled through a virtual design, were aged 18 to 89 years, and lived in 20 to 30 United States geographic areas. In the prospective study, participants were assigned to cohorts based on the clinical history participants reported in a screening survey and a study questionnaire. Recovered participants in ImmuneRACE Cohort 3 were defined by two consecutive negative NP/OP PCR tests, clearance by a healthcare professional, or resolution of symptoms. In the prospective study, mobile phlebotomists collected whole blood, serum and a nasopharyngeal or oropharyngeal swab from each participant. Participants in the prospective study had the option to provide additional blood draws and questionnaires over an approximately two-month period. Prospective study blood samples were shipped either frozen or at room temperature before DNA extraction. The immunoSEQ Assay, a bias-controlled multiplex PCR, was used to amplify TCRbeta CDR3 regions from genomic DNA. Under the source paper's analysis protocol: Nucleated cell counts per sample were estimated from amplification of reference gene primers within the assay. To quantify the absolute abundance of each unique TCRbeta CDR3 rearrangement, sequence reads were collapsed and filtered. Productive Simpson clonality was computed per sample as the square root of Simpson's diversity index over productive rearrangements. This is the immuneACCESS table as TCRdb keeps it, with only in-frame sequences that have V and J called. A part of the clones is gone; compared with another copy, unresolved V genes explain less than half, and the rest is unexplained. V and J calls and clone size are as listed in that table; D and trimming were resolved from the DNA. This sample comprises 150,000 to 190,000 clones, around 80% of them detected only once. The ten biggest clones cover roughly 7% of the sample.

The sequenced sample consisted of PBMCs or T cells enriched from blood (not recorded which). This sequence originates from a man aged 45-65 years who had recovered from COVID-19. In this chain, TRBV11-2 is recombined with TRBJ1-1; too little of a D gene remains to name it. The sequenced DNA is TGTGCCAGCAGCTTAGATACGGCGGCGAACACTGAAGCTTTCTTT. Its translation is CASSLDTAANTEAFF.